This TCR beta chain is from a study of post-analysis software for immune sequencing data. Study-wide results and limits: In patients, TRBV5-6, TRBV5-1 and TRBV20-1 belonged to 4 or 5 TRBV segments found more frequently than in controls. By F measure, samples from a shared preparation batch strongly co-clustered. Normalized Chao1 diversity was significantly lower in multiple sclerosis patients than in controls.

Ten or more counts support this clonotype. Antigen unknown. Germline V lookup: CDR1 DFQATT, CDR2 SNEGSKA (reference sequence). The CDR3 has 15 amino acids. V was pared by 0 bases and J by 5 bases, with 4 bases of the junction left unmatched. Unique molecular identifiers were present in the TCR beta cDNA libraries. TCRdb used MiXCR to reprocess the PCR reads, holding one entry per CDR3 protein. The table records over 700,000 distinct CDR3 sequences, just under 30% of them present only once. The TCR was taken from a girl between 5 and 17 years old with multiple sclerosis. Sequenced: blood. The chain recombines TRBV20-1 with TRBJ2-5; 12 bases are a match to TRBD2. CDR3 residues: CSAREGTSGWETQYF. CDR3 nucleotides: TGCAGTGCTAGAGAAGGGACTAGCGGGTGGGAGACCCAGTACTTC.